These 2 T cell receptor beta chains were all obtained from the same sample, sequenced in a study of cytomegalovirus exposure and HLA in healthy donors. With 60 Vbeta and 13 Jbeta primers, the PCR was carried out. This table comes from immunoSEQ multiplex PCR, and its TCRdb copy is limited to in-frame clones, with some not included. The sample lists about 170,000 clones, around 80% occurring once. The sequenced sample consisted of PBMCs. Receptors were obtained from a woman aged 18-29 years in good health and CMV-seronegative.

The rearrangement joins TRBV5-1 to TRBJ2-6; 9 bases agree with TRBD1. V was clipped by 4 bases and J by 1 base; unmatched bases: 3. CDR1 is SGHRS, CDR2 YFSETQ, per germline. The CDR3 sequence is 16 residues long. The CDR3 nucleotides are TGCGCCAGCAGCCCCGGGACAGGGTCTGGGGCCAACGTCCTGACTTTC. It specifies CASSPGTGSGANVLTF.

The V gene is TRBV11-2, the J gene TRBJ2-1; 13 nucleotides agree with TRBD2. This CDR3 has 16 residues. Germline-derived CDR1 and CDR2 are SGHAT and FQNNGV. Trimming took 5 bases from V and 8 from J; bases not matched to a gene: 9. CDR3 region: CASSILAGGLIDEQFF. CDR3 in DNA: TGTGCCAGCAGCATACTAGCGGGAGGGCTCATCGATGAGCAGTTCTTC. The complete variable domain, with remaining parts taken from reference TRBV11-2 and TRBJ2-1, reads EAGVAQSPRYKIIEKRQSVAFWCNPISGHATLYWYQQILGQGPKLLIQFQNNGVVDDSQLPKDRFSAERLKGVDSTLKIQPAKLEDSAVYLCASSILAGGLIDEQFFGPGTRLTVL.